The rows below give T cell receptor beta chains drawn from one sample of a study of shared clonotypes between healthy human individuals. The repertoire was sequenced with immunoSEQ multiplex PCR; TCRdb's copy has only in-frame clones and lacks some. Among around 2,000,000 clones listed, roughly 94% were seen once. What was sequenced was naive CD8+ T cells sorted from blood. These receptors all stem from a man between 18 and 29 years old in good health. Both conserved end residues are trimmed from each CDR3.

TRBV2	TRBJ2-6	ASSWPSGANVLT
TRBV19	TRBJ2-2	ASSIEYEGSGELF
TRBV5-1	TRBJ2-1	ASSLGLAGDSYNEQF
TRBV2	TRBJ1-4	ASSEAEGWEKLF
TRBV5-6	TRBJ1-1	ASSYDRIGAEAF
TRBV11-2	TRBJ2-1	ASSIGREWEYNEQF
TRBV2	TRBJ2-5	ASSLPRGGGEETQY
TRBV19	TRBJ1-2	ASSEPPLTGSANYGYT
TRBV4-3	TRBJ2-1	ASSQDSLLAADYNEQF
TRBV7-9	TRBJ1-2	ASSLVADDPIYGYT